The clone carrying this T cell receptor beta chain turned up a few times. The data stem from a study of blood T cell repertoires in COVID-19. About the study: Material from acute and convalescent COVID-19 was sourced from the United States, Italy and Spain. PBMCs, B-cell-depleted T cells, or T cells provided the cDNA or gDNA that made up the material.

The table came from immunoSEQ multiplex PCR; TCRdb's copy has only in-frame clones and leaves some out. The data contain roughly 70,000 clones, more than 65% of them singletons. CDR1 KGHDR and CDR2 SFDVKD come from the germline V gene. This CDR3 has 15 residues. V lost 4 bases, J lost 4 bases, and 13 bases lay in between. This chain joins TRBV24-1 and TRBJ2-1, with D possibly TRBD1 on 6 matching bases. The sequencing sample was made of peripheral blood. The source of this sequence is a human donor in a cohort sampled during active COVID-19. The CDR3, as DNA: TGTGCCACCAGTGACGCAGGACAGCCTTACAATGAGCAGTTCTTC. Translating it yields CATSDAGQPYNEQFF.